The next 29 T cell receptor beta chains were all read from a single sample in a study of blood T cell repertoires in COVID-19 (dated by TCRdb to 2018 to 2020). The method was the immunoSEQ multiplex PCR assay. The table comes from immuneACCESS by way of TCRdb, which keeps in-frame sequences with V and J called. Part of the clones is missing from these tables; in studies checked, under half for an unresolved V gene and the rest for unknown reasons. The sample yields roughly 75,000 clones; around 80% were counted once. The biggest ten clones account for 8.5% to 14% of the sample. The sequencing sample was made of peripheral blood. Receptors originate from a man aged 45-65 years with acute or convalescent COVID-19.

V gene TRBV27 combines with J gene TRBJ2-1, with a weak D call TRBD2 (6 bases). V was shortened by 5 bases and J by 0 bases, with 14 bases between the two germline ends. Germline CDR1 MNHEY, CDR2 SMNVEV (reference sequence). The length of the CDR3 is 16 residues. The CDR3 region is CASSDRGESSYNEQFF. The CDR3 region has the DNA TGTGCCAGCAGTGATCGCGGGGAGAGCTCCTACAATGAGCAGTTCTTC.

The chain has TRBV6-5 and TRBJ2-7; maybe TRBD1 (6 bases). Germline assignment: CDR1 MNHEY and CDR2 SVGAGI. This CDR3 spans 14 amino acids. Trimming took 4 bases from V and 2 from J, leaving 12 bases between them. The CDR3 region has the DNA TGTGCCAGCAGTTCCGGACAGAGAACCTACGAGCAGTACTTC. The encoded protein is CASSSGQRTYEQYF.

The CDR3, as DNA: TGTGCCAGCAGTCGAGGGACAGGGGGGACTGAAGCTTTCTTT. It encodes CASSRGTGGTEAFF. The chain has TRBV7-3 and TRBJ1-1, with 11 nucleotides matching TRBD1. V lost 6 bases and J lost 5; bases outside the gene matches: 5. The germline V gene encodes CDR1 SGHTA and CDR2 FQGTGA. The CDR3 loop spans 14 amino acids.

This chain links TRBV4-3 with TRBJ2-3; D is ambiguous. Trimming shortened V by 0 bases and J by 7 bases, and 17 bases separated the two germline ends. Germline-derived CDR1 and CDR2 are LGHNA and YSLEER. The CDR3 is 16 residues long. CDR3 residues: CASSQEPSFGSNTQYF. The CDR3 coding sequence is TGCGCCAGCAGCCAAGAACCCAGCTTCGGGTCGAATACGCAGTATTTT.

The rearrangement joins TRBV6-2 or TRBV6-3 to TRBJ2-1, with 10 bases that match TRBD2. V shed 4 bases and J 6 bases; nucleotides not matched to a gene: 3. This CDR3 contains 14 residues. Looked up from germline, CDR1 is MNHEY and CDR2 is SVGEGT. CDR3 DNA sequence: TGTGCCAGCAGTTCGGTAGCGGGGGGCAATGAGCAGTTCTTC. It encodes CASSSVAGGNEQFF.

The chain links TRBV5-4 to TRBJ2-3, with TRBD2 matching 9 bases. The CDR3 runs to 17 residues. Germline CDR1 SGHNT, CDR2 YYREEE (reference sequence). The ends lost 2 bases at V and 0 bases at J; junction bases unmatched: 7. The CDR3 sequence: CASSFHRLADSTDTQYF. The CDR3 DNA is TGTGCCAGCAGCTTCCACCGACTAGCGGATAGCACAGATACGCAGTATTTT.

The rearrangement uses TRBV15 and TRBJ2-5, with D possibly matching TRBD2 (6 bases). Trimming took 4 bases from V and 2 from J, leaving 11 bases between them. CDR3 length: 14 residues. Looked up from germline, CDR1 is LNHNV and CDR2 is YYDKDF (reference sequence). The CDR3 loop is CATSIPGDQETQYF. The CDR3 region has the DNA TGTGCCACCAGCATTCCGGGGGATCAAGAGACCCAGTACTTC.

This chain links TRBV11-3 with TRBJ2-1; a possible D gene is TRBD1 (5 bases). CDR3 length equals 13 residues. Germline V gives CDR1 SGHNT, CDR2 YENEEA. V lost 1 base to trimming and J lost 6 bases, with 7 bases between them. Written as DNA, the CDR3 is TGTGCCAGCAGCTTAGGGGGCAGCAATGAGCAGTTCTTC. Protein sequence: CASSLGGSNEQFF.

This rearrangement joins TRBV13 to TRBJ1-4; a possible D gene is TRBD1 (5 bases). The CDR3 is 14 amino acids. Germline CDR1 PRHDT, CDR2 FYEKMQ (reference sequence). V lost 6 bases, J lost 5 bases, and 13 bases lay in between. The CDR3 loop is CASSYHGGNEKLFF. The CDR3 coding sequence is TGTGCCAGCAGTTATCACGGGGGGAATGAAAAACTGTTTTTT.

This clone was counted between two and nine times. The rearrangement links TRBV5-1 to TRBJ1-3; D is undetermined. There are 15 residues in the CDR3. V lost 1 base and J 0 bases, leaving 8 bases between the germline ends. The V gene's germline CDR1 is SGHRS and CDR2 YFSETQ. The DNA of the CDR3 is TGCGCCAGCAGCTTGCCTGTAGACTCTGGAAACACCATATATTTT. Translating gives CASSLPVDSGNTIYF. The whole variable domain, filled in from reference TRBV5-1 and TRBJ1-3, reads KAGVTQTPRYLIKTRGQQVTLSCSPISGHRSVSWYQQTPGQGLQFLFEYFSETQRNKGNFPGRFSGRQFSNSRSEMNVSTLELGDSALYLCASSLPVDSGNTIYFGEGSWLTVV.

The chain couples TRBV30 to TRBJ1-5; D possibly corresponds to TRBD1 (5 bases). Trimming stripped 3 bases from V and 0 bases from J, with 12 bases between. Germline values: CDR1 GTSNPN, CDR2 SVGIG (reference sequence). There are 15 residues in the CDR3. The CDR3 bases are TGTGCCTGGAGGTCCGGGGGGAGTAGCAATCAGCCCCAGCATTTT. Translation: CAWRSGGSSNQPQHF.

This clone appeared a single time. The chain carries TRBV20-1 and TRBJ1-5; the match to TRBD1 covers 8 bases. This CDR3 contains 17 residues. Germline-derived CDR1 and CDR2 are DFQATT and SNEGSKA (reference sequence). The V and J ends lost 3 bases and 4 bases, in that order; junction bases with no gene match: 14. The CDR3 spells CSASTGQGAQTNQPQHF. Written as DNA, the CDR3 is TGCAGTGCTAGTACGGGGCAGGGGGCACAGACGAATCAGCCCCAGCATTTT.

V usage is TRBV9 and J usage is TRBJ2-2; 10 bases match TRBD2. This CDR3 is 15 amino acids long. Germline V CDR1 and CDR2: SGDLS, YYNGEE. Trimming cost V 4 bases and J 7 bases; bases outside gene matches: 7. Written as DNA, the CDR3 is TGTGCCAGCAGCTCGGAGCGGGAGGGGGGCGGGGAGCTGTTTTTT. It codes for CASSSEREGGGELFF.

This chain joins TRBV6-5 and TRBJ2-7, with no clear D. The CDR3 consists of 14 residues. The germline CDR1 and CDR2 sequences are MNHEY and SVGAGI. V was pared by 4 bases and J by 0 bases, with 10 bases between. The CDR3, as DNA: TGTGCCAGCAGTTTTAACGGTTTCTCCTACGAGCAGTACTTC. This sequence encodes CASSFNGFSYEQYF.

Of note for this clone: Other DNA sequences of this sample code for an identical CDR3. As DNA, the CDR3 is TGTGCCAGCAGCCGCGACAGCTCTGGAAACACCATATATTTT. This encodes CASSRDSSGNTIYF. The chain combines TRBV11-3 with TRBJ1-3; D possibly corresponds to TRBD1 (5 bases). Germline lookup yields CDR1 SGHNT and CDR2 YENEEA. The CDR3 covers 14 residues. V was clipped by 5 bases and J by 0 bases, with 8 bases between them.

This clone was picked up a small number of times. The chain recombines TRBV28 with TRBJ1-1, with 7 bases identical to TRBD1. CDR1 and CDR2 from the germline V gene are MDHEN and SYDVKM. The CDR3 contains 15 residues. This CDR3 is CATDRDSRMNTEAFF. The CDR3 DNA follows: TGTGCTACAGACCGGGACAGCAGAATGAACACTGAAGCTTTCTTT.

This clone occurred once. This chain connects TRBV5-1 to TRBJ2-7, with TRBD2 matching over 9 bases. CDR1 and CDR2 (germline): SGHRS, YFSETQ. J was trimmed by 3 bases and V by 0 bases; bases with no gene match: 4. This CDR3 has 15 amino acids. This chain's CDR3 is CASSLVAGGGYEQYF. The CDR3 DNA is TGCGCCAGCAGCTTGGTCGCGGGAGGGGGCTACGAGCAGTACTTC.

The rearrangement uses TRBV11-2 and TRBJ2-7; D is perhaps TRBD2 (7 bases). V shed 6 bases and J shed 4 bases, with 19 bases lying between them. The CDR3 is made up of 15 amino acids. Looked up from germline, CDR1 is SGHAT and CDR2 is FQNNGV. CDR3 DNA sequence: TGTGCCAGCAGTCGATTACAGGGAGGGGAATACGAGCAGTACTTC. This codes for CASSRLQGGEYEQYF.

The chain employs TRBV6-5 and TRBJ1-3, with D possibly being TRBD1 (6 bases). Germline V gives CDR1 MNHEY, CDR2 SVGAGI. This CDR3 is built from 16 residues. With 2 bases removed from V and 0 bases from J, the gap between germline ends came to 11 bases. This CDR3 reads CASSYTGQSSGNTIYF. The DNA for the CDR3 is TGTGCCAGCAGTTACACCGGACAGAGCTCTGGAAACACCATATATTTT.

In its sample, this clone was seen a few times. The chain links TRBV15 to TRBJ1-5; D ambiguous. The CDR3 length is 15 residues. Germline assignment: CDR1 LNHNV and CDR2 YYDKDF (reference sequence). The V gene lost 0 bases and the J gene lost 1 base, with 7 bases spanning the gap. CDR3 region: CATSRDPGSNQPQHF. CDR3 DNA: TGTGCCACCAGCAGAGATCCCGGGAGCAATCAGCCCCAGCATTTT. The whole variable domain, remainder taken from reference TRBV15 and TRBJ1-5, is DAMVIQNPRYQVTQFGKPVTLSCSQTLNHNVMYWYQQKSSQAPKLLFHYYDKDFNNEADTPDNFQSRRPNTSFCFLDIRSPGLGDTAMYLCATSRDPGSNQPQHFGDGTRLSIL.

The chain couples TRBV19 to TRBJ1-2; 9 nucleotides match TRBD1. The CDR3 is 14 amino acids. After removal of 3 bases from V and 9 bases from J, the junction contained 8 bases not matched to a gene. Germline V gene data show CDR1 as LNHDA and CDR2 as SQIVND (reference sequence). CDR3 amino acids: CASSIPGQGKRYTF. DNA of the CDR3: TGTGCCAGTAGTATCCCCGGACAGGGGAAGCGCTACACCTTC. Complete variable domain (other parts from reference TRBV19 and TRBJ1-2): DGGITQSPKYLFRKEGQNVTLSCEQNLNHDAMYWYRQDPGQGLRLIYYSQIVNDFQKGDIAEGYSVSREKKESFPLTVTSAQKNPTAFYLCASSIPGQGKRYTFGSGTRLTVV.

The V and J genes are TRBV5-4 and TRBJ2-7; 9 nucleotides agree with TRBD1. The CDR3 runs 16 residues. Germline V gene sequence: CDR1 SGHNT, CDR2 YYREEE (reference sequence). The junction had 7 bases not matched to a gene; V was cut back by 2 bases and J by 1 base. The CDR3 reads CASSFAGTGLSYEQYF. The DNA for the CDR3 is TGTGCCAGCAGCTTCGCCGGGACAGGGCTTTCCTACGAGCAGTACTTC.

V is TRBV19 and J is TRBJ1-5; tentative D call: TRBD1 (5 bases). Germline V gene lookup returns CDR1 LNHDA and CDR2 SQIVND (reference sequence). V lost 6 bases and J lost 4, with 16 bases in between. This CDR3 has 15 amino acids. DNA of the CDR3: TGTGCCAGTAGGGATGGAACAGGACTAAATCAGCCCCAGCATTTT. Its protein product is CASRDGTGLNQPQHF.

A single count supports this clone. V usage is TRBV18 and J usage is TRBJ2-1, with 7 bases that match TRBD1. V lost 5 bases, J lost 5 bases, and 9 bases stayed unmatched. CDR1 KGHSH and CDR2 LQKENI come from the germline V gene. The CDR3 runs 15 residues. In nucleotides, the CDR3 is TGTGCCAGCTCAGGGCGACAGGGTCTCGACAATGAGCAGTTCTTC. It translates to CASSGRQGLDNEQFF.

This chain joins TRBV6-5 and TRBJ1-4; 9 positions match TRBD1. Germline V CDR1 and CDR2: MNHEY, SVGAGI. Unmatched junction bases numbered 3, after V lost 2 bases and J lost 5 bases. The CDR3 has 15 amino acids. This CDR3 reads CASSYGDRVNEKLFF. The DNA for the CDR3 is TGTGCCAGCAGTTACGGGGACAGGGTAAATGAAAAACTGTTTTTT.

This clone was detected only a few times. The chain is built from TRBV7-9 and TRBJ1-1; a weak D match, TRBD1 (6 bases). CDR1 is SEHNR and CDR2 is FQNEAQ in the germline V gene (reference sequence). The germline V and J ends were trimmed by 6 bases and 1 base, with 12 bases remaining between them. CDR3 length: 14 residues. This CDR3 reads CASSSGTPNTEAFF. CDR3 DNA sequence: TGTGCCAGCAGTTCCGGGACACCGAACACTGAAGCTTTCTTT.

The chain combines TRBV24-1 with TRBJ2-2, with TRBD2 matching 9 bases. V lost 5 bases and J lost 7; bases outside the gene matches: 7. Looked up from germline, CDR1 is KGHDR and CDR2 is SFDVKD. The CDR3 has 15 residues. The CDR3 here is CATSGVAGAGGELFF. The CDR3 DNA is TGTGCCACCAGTGGGGTAGCGGGAGCCGGCGGGGAGCTGTTTTTT.

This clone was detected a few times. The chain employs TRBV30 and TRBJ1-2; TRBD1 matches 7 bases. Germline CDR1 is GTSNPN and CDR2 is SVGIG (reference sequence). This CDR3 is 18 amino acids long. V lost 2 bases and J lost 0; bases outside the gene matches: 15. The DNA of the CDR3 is TGTGCCTGGAGTCCCTTTGACAGGGCGGGTGAAGCTAACTATGGCTACACCTTC. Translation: CAWSPFDRAGEANYGYTF.

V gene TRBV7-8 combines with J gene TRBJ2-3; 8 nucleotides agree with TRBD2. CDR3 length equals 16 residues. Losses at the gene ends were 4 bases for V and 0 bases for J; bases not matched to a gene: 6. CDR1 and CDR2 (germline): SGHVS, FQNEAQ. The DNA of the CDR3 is TGTGCCAGCAGCTCGTTAGCGGGGTTTAGCACAGATACGCAGTATTTT. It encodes CASSSLAGFSTDTQYF.